The clone carrying this TCR beta chain was found many times. These data originate in a study of T-cell memory formation after mild COVID-19. The V gene's germline CDR1 is SGHDN and CDR2 FVKESK. CDR3 length equals 15 residues. Trimming removed 1 base from V and 2 bases from J, with 12 bases in between. Researchers used 5'RACE with constant-segment primers to make TCR alpha and TCR beta cDNA libraries that carry sample barcodes and UMIs. TCRdb re-called the 5' RACE reads with MiXCR, one entry per CDR3 protein. This table holds over 120,000 distinct CDR3 sequences, roughly 6.2% found once. This chain uses TRBV14 with TRBJ2-7; maybe TRBD2 (7 bases). Sequencing was carried out using PBMCs or a T cell subset sorted from them (not recorded which). The source of this sequence is an adult woman who had mild COVID-19 (a few samples of this study predate the infection). Cell type and time point are not known. DNA of the CDR3: TGTGCCAGCAGCCAAGTCCTAGGGGGGGCCTACGAGCAGTACTTC. Its translation: CASSQVLGGAYEQYF.